What follows are 16 T cell receptor beta chains derived from one specimen sequenced in a study of T cells in Graves' hyperthyroidism and ophthalmopathy. What was amplified from RNA transcripts were TCR beta CDR3 regions. HTBI primers drove first-round RT-PCR of the TCR CDR3. TCRdb reprocessed the multiplex PCR reads with MiXCR, giving one entry per CDR3 protein. The repertoire has 300,000 or so distinct CDR3 sequences, about 20% of them found once; the top ten carry under 55%. The sample taken for sequencing was blood. These receptors were obtained from a woman in her 50s with Graves' hyperthyroidism.

This clonotype was detected ten times or more. The chain couples TRBV30 to TRBJ2-7; 7 bases align to TRBD1. The V segment lost 2 bases and the J segment 2 bases; nucleotides outside the gene matches: 6. This CDR3 contains 14 residues. CDR1 and CDR2 (germline): GTSNPN, SVGIG (reference sequence). Written as DNA, the CDR3 is TGTGCCTGGAGTAGGAGTAGGGGGCCCTACGAGCAGTACTTC. It is translated as CAWSRSRGPYEQYF.

This clonotype turned up a few times. The J gene is TRBJ1-3, the V gene TRBV5-5; weak D call: TRBD1 (5 bases). This CDR3 has 17 residues. CDR1 SGHKS and CDR2 YYEKEE come from the germline V gene (reference sequence). V lost 4 bases and J 0 bases, leaving 17 bases between the germline ends. The CDR3 reads CASSTGALLSSGNTIYF. The CDR3 DNA sequence: TGTGCCAGCAGCACCGGGGCCCTCCTAAGCTCTGGAAACACCATATATTTT. The full variable domain, rest sourced from reference TRBV5-5 and TRBJ1-3, is DAGVTQSPTHLIKTRGQQVTLRCSPISGHKSVSWYQQVLGQGPQFIFQYYEKEERGRGNFPDRFSARQFPNYSSELNVNALLLGDSALYLCASSTGALLSSGNTIYFGEGSWLTVV.

As concerns this clonotype: Germline is not matched at one junction end, which may reflect a read error. This chain joins TRBV7-7 and TRBJ2-2; 7 bases fit TRBD1. Germline V gene lookup returns CDR1 SSHAT and CDR2 FNYEAQ (reference sequence). The length of the CDR3 is 13 residues. The CDR3, as DNA: TGTGCTAGCAGCCCAACAGGGGACGGGGAGCTGTTTTTT. Its translation is CASSPTGDGELFF.

This clonotype was found many times. This chain uses TRBV7-3 with TRBJ2-2; maybe TRBD2 (5 bases). This CDR3 comprises 16 residues. V lost 5 bases and J 0 bases, leaving 13 bases between the germline ends. Germline-derived CDR1 and CDR2 are SGHTA and FQGTGA. DNA for the CDR3: TGTGCCAGCAGCGCTCAGAGCGGTCCGAACACCGGGGAGCTGTTTTTT. Its protein is CASSAQSGPNTGELFF.

This clonotype was seen at least ten times. J is TRBJ1-5 and V is TRBV5-1; the D is unclear. V lost 0 bases to trimming and J lost 8 bases, with 9 bases between them. The CDR3 loop spans 13 amino acids. Germline V gene sequence: CDR1 SGHRS, CDR2 YFSETQ. The CDR3 loop reads CASSLGHGEPQHF. The CDR3 DNA reads as TGCGCCAGCAGCTTGGGCCATGGGGAGCCCCAGCATTTT.

This clonotype has at least ten counts. V and J are TRBV28 and TRBJ2-7; 10 positions agree with TRBD1. With 6 bases clipped from V and 2 bases from J, the junction kept 4 bases outside the gene matches. This CDR3 has 14 amino acids. Germline V gene data show CDR1 as MDHEN and CDR2 as SYDVKM. The CDR3 nucleotides are TGTGCCAGCAGAACCGGGACAGGGGCCTACGAGCAGTACTTC. Amino acid sequence: CASRTGTGAYEQYF.

This clonotype has a handful of counts. V gene TRBV19 combines with J gene TRBJ2-5; 7 nucleotides line up with TRBD1. Germline V gene lookup returns CDR1 LNHDA and CDR2 SQIVND (reference sequence). V gave up 5 bases and J gave up 5 bases; unmatched junction bases: 8. This CDR3 region has 14 residues. CDR3 sequence reads: CASSARQGYETQYF. The CDR3 DNA reads TGTGCCAGTAGTGCCCGACAGGGATACGAGACCCAGTACTTC.

V gene TRBV19 combines with J gene TRBJ1-1; possible D gene TRBD1, 5 bases. Germline V gives CDR1 LNHDA, CDR2 SQIVND (reference sequence). CDR3 length: 14 amino acids. Trimming shortened V by 2 bases and J by 6 bases, and 13 bases separated the two germline ends. The CDR3 coding sequence is TGTGCCAGTAGTATATCGGCAGGGACGGCTGAAGCTTTCTTT. It encodes CASSISAGTAEAFF. The entire variable domain, with the rest obtained from reference TRBV19 and TRBJ1-1, is as follows: DGGITQSPKYLFRKEGQNVTLSCEQNLNHDAMYWYRQDPGQGLRLIYYSQIVNDFQKGDIAEGYSVSREKKESFPLTVTSAQKNPTAFYLCASSISAGTAEAFFGQGTRLTVV.

This clonotype has a count of ten or more. Here the CDR3 reads CASTPNLAGGLNEQFF. CDR3 sequence (DNA): TGTGCCAGCACCCCAAATCTAGCGGGGGGTTTAAATGAGCAGTTCTTC. The gene calls are TRBV27 and TRBJ2-1; 11 bases match TRBD2. After removal of 7 bases from V and 7 bases from J, the junction contained 12 bases not matched to a gene. The CDR3 extends over 16 amino acids. CDR1 MNHEY and CDR2 SMNVEV come from the germline V gene (reference sequence).

The chain recombines TRBV6-4 with TRBJ2-7; D ambiguous. The germline CDR1 and CDR2 sequences are MRHNA and SNTAGT. The CDR3 runs 15 residues. With 3 bases removed from V and 3 bases from J, the gap between germline ends came to 15 bases. CDR3 region: CASSEGYGRDYEQYF. The DNA for the CDR3 is TGTGCCAGCAGTGAAGGGTATGGCCGCGACTACGAGCAGTACTTC.

This clonotype was counted many times. The chain recombines TRBV5-1 with TRBJ2-1; TRBD2 agrees at 11 bases. CDR1 is SGHRS and CDR2 is YFSETQ in the germline V gene. CDR3 length equals 16 residues. After removal of 5 bases from V and 8 bases from J, the junction contained 12 bases not matched to a gene. The CDR3 region is CASSFGTSGPLDEQFF. In DNA form, the CDR3 reads TGCGCCAGCAGTTTCGGGACTAGCGGACCTCTGGATGAGCAGTTCTTC.

This clonotype was observed many times. The chain employs TRBV20-1 and TRBJ1-1; 8 bases agree with TRBD1. This CDR3 spans 15 amino acids. Germline values: CDR1 DFQATT, CDR2 SNEGSKA (reference sequence). With V trimmed by 3 bases and J by 4 bases, 10 bases remained unmatched. The CDR3, as DNA: TGCAGTGCTAGGGCCCCAACAGGGGGAGTCACTGAAGCTTTCTTT. This codes for CSARAPTGGVTEAFF.

The chain recombines TRBV2 with TRBJ2-1; a weak D match, TRBD2 (5 bases). CDR1 and CDR2 (germline): SNHLY, FYNNEI. The length of the CDR3 is 12 residues. The V and J ends lost 6 bases and 15 bases respectively, with 18 bases between them. The CDR3 DNA sequence: TGTGCCAGCAGGACGGACGACGGGGTACCGTTCTTC. Protein product: CASRTDDGVPFF. The full variable domain, in which reference TRBV2 and TRBJ2-1 provide the parts outside the CDR3, is EPEVTQTPSHQVTQMGQEVILRCVPISNHLYFYWYRQILGQKVEFLVSFYNNEISEKSEIFDDQFSVERPDGSNFTLKIRSTKLEDSAMYFCASRTDDGVPFFGPGTRLTVL.

Sample share makes this clonotype medium-sized. The chain couples TRBV30 to TRBJ2-5; TRBD2 agrees at 8 bases. This CDR3 is built from 15 residues. V lost 2 bases to trimming and J lost 4 bases; unmatched junction nucleotides: 9. Germline loops: CDR1 GTSNPN, CDR2 SVGIG (reference sequence). CDR3 amino acids: CAWSTIAGFIETQYF. CDR3 coding DNA: TGTGCCTGGAGTACTATAGCGGGGTTCATAGAGACCCAGTACTTC.

The rearrangement links TRBV6-1 to TRBJ1-3, with D possibly TRBD1 on 6 matching bases. Germline values: CDR1 MNHNS, CDR2 SASEGT. This CDR3 has 15 residues. The V end was cut by 10 bases, the J end by 2 bases, with 18 bases between. The CDR3 nucleotides are TGTGCCACCGGGCCGAGACAGGCGGCTGGAAACACCATATATTTT. It encodes CATGPRQAAGNTIYF.

The rearrangement links TRBV24-1 to TRBJ1-2; D not certain. Germline lookup yields CDR1 KGHDR and CDR2 SFDVKD. Between the trimmed V and J ends, which lost 4 bases and 8 bases, there was a span of 13 bases. The CDR3 runs 13 residues. The CDR3 DNA reads as TGTGCCACCAGTGAAGGACCCATGGGCGGCTACACCTTC. Its translation: CATSEGPMGGYTF.